This T cell receptor beta chain was profiled in a study of identifying expanded T cells in peripheral blood (dated by TCRdb to the late 2010s). Regarding the complete study: Separate aliquots of the same genomic DNA pool were sequenced to produce technical replicates, and four replicates were compared in pairs. Broad study findings and their caveats: The authors expected that biological variance in healthy repertoires might rise further over much longer intervals, such as months to years. Across all healthy-donor time intervals, the beta-binomial model significantly lowered both the number of clones called differentially abundant and the false-positive rate. The binomial model flagged around 1.2 differentially abundant clones between technical replicates, compared with about 16 over around two weeks and 19 over about 4 weeks. Variance in clone template counts between approximately 2-week samples significantly increased with total template count across all healthy donors.

Sequences LNHDA (CDR1) and SQIVND (CDR2) are obtained from the germline V gene (reference sequence). V is clipped by 7 bases and J by 10 bases, and the sequence between their germline boundaries is 17 bases long. From the cysteine through the phenylalanine, the CDR3 covers 13 amino acids. Only the CDR3 part of the read is kept: 39 bases, read in frame from the first base. During the collection period, no infections or other immune events were recorded for the healthy donors. Healthy-donor blood repertoires served as a training cohort to calibrate time-dependent variance in a beta-binomial model of T-cell clone differential abundance. The training cohort comprised approximately 10 healthy donors, 3 female and 7 male. The donors were between roughly 29 and 64 years old, with an average age of roughly 40 years. Whole blood was collected from each healthy donor at three time points spaced around two weeks apart and obtained from a commercial supplier. Genomic DNA was extracted from unsorted whole blood for immunosequencing.

The immunoSEQ Assay, which uses bias-controlled multiplex PCR amplification of genomic DNA, was used to profile TCRbeta CDR3 regions. The study's processing was this. The absolute abundance of each unique TCRbeta CDR3 region was quantified after sequences were collapsed and filtered. Two models were used to test differential abundance: a binomial model (Fisher-equivalent) and a beta-binomial model that adds time-dependent variance fitted from healthy donors. Any clone with fewer than 5 combined templates was excluded, and a clone was called differentially abundant if its Benjamini-Hochberg FDR was below 0.01. The form v = (b*log(k)+a)^2 was used to model beta-binomial variance as a function of total template count across the two samples. The clones in this table, taken by TCRdb from immuneACCESS, are in-frame only. Not every clone is retained; where verified, under half of the shortfall comes from an unresolved V gene, and the cause of the rest is unknown. From that table come the V and J calls and clone size; the DNA was used to work out D and trimming. This sample lists approximately 81,000 clones; roughly 84% were detected once. 15% to 20% of the sample comes from the top ten.

About this clone: There is no known antigen for this receptor. Nothing much larger sits one base from this clone, and base qualities are not available.

Sequencing input: blood. The TCR was taken from a person between 18 and 75 years old in good health. This sequence uses TRBV19 and TRBJ1-5; the D gene is not confidently resolved. The nucleotides read TGTGCCAGTAAGGATCTGGACTCAGTACCCCAGCATTTT. This sequence encodes CASKDLDSVPQHF.